The rows below give T cell receptor beta chains drawn from one sample of a study of blood T cell repertoires in COVID-19. Profiled with immunoSEQ multiplex PCR; TCRdb holds only in-frame clones, not every one. The profile covers about 200,000 clones, with about 85% appearing a single time and under 0.95% taken by the ten largest. The sample taken for sequencing was peripheral blood. The receptors come from a man in his sixties with COVID-19, enrolled during active disease. Each CDR3 is given with its conserved first and last residue. Each record gives: V gene, J gene, D gene, CDR3 protein. D genes are given only for firm matches.

>TRBV4-2|TRBJ2-5|.
CASSQDWAQETQYF
>TRBV10-1|TRBJ1-4|.
CASSSDSLNEKLFF
>TRBV29-1|TRBJ2-7|.
CSVATRASYEQYF
>TRBV6-5|TRBJ2-3|.
CASSYYLGTGTDTQYF
>TRBV19|TRBJ1-1|.
CASSMREIRNTEAFF
>TRBV6-1|TRBJ1-3|.
CASSQGRGGGGTIYF
>TRBV7-3|TRBJ2-6|TRBD2
CASSLRSGGPSGANVLTF
>TRBV27|TRBJ1-5|.
CASSPGNQPQHF
>TRBV10-1|TRBJ1-6|.
CATAYRRGSPLHF
>TRBV30|TRBJ2-2|.
CACNLRAGQPSTGELFF
>TRBV7-3|TRBJ2-1|TRBD2
CASSPLAGGFYNEQFF
>TRBV14|TRBJ1-1|.
CASSRGGVDRYQNTEAFF
>TRBV6-2/TRBV6-3|TRBJ1-2|TRBD1
CASSSGQEPYGYTF
>TRBV19|TRBJ1-5|TRBD1
CASSPDRGFHQPQHF
>TRBV14|TRBJ1-1|.
CASSTQQGRNTEAFF
>TRBV3-1/TRBV3-2|TRBJ1-2|.
CASSTLSPGHRSNGYTF
>TRBV10-3|TRBJ1-2|.
CAISEGAGYGYTF
>TRBV19|TRBJ1-2|.
CASSIGGNYGYTF
>TRBV18|TRBJ1-5|.
CASSKQGDMQPQHF
>TRBV18|TRBJ1-2|.
CASSPRLGTDGYTF
>TRBV5-1|TRBJ2-7|.
CASSLDRQNYEQYF
>TRBV9|TRBJ2-6|.
CASSLRRGQSLSGANVLTF
>TRBV28|TRBJ1-1|.
CASSYNRLNTEAFF
>TRBV27|TRBJ1-2|.
CASRLSRGHGYTF
>TRBV7-9|TRBJ1-2|.
CASSLAGIFYGYTF
>TRBV4-1|TRBJ2-5|TRBD1
CASSLKTGIWETQYF
>TRBV2|TRBJ2-1|.
CASSFRDPGALGEQFF
>TRBV2|TRBJ2-1|TRBD1
CASSPRQGYNEQFF
>TRBV30|TRBJ1-6|TRBD1
CAWNLQGVNNSPLHF
>TRBV6-1|TRBJ1-2|.
CASSDEAYGYTF
>TRBV30|TRBJ2-1|.
CAWTLSREQFF
>TRBV5-1|TRBJ1-1|.
CASSFGPQNTEAFF
>TRBV6-1|TRBJ2-3|.
CASSDGGATDTQYF
>TRBV7-8|TRBJ1-1|.
CASSLVGQTNTEAFF
>TRBV6-5|TRBJ2-7|.
CASSPEVRSYEQYF
>TRBV7-2|TRBJ1-6|TRBD1
CASSLAGTGGFYNSPLHF
>TRBV9|TRBJ1-1|TRBD1
CASSPGQGSTEAFF
>TRBV6-6|TRBJ2-7|TRBD2
CASSTTSGSYEQYF
>TRBV7-2|TRBJ2-1|.
CASSFSGTSEQFF
>TRBV9|TRBJ2-1|TRBD2
CASSVKVQQAGNEQFF
>TRBV9|TRBJ2-3|TRBD2
CASSSSSGTGTDTQYF